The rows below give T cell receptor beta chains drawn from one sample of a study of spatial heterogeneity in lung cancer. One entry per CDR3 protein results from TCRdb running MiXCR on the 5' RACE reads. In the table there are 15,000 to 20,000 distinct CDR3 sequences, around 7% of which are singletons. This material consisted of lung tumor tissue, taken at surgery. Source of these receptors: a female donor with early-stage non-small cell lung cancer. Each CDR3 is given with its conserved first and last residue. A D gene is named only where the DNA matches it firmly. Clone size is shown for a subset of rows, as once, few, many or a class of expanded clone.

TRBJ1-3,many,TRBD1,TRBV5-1,TGCGCCAGCAGCCGGGACAGGGCAAGCTCTGGAAACACCATATATTTT,CASSRDRASSGNTIYF
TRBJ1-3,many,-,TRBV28,TGTGCCAGCAGTCAACGGGGTGCTGGAAACACCATATATTTT,CASSQRGAGNTIYF
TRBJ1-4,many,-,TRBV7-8,TGTGCCAGCAGCTTAGAGGGGAAACTGTTTTTT,CASSLEGKLFF
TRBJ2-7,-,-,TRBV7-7,TGTGCTAGCAGCTTTACTCCGGAACAGTACCGCTACGAGCAGTACTTC,CASSFTPEQYRYEQYF
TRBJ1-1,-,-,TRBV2,TGTGCCAGCAGTCTTTACACTGAAGCTTTCTTT,CASSLYTEAFF
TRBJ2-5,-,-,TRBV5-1,TGCGCCAGCAGCTTGGAAGCACAAGAGACCCAGTACTTC,CASSLEAQETQYF
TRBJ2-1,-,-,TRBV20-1,TGCAGTGCCGCCCGACTAGAAAACAATGAGCAGTTCTTC,CSAARLENNEQFF
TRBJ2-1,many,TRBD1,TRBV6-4,TGTGCCAGCAGTGTTCAACCGGGACAGGGGGCGAATGAGCAGTTCTTC,CASSVQPGQGANEQFF
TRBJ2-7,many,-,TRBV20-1,TGCAGTGCAACGGGGGCCTCTACCTACGAGCAGTACTTC,CSATGASTYEQYF
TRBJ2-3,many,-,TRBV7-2,TGTGCCAGCAGCATCAGCCAGACCACAGATACGCAGTATTTT,CASSISQTTDTQYF
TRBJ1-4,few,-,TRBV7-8,TGTGCCAGCAGCTTAGGGTCGGTGGATGAAAAACTGTTTTTT,CASSLGSVDEKLFF
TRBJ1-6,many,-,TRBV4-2,TGTGCCAGCAGCCAAGGGGGAGTCTCCTATAATTCACCCCTCCACTTT,CASSQGGVSYNSPLHF
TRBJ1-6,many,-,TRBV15,TGTGCCACCAGCAGAGATTCTTCCGGGGCAGGACCCCTCCACTTT,CATSRDSSGAGPLHF
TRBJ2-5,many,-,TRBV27,TGTGCCAGCAGTTTAGGAGGGACCAAAGAGACCCAGTACTTC,CASSLGGTKETQYF
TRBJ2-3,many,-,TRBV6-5,TGTGCCAGCAGAGGATCACAGGGCTCGGATACGCAGTATTTT,CASRGSQGSDTQYF
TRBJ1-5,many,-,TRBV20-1,TGCAGTGCTAGTCCAGGGGCCAATCAGCCCCAGCATTTT,CSASPGANQPQHF
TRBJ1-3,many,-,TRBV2,TGTGCCAGCAGTGCGACAGCGAGTGGAAACACCATATATTTT,CASSATASGNTIYF
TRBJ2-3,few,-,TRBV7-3,TGTGCCAGCAGCAATGGGCTGCCCAGAGGTACGCAGTATTTT,CASSNGLPRGTQYF
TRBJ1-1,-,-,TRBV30,TGTGCCTGGGGGACACACGTACCGAACACTGAAGCTTTCTTT,CAWGTHVPNTEAFF
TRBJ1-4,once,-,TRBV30,TGTGCCTGCAGCCGGGACCGGGGTGAAAAACTGTCTTTT,CACSRDRGEKLSF
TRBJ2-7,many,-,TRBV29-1,TGCAGCGGGGGTCAGGATCCCTACGAGCAGTACTTC,CSGGQDPYEQYF
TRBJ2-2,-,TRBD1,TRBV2,TGTGCCAGCAGTGAAACGCAGGGGGCGACCACCGGGGAGCTGTTTTTT,CASSETQGATTGELFF
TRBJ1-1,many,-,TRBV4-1,TGCGCCAGCAGCCAAGTGGAAGGCACTGAAGCTTTCTTT,CASSQVEGTEAFF
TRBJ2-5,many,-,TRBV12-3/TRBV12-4,TGTGCCAGCAGCCGACAGAGCGCAGAGACCCAGTACTTC,CASSRQSAETQYF
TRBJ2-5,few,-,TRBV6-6,TGTGCCAGCAGCCTCGTTGCCCAAGAGACCCAGTACTTC,CASSLVAQETQYF
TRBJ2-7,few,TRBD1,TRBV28,TGTGCCAGCTTTCCCGGGACAGGCTCCTACGAGCAGTACTTC,CASFPGTGSYEQYF
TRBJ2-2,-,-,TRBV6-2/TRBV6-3,TGTGCCAGCCAAGAGGGGTACTCCCTCACCGGGGAGCTGTTTTTT,CASQEGYSLTGELFF
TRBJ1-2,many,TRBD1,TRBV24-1,TGTGCCACCAGTGAACCGGGACAGGATTTTTTTGGCTACACCTTC,CATSEPGQDFFGYTF
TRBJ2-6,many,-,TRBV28,TGTGCCAGCGGCCAAACGAAGAGCTCTGGGGCCAACGTCCTGACTTTC,CASGQTKSSGANVLTF
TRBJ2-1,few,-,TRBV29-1,TGCAGCGTTTTCTTGCGGGGGGGACAGGGATTCAATGAGCAGTTCTTC,CSVFLRGGQGFNEQFF
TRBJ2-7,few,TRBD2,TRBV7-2,TGTGCCAGCAGCACGGGACTAGCCTTCGGCGAGCAGTACTTC,CASSTGLAFGEQYF
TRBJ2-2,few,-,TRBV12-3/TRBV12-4,TGTGCCAGCAGTTTACAGGTGGCCGGGGAGCTGTTTTTT,CASSLQVAGELFF
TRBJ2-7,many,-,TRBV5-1,TGCGCCAGCAGCTTGGGTCCTCCTTCCTACGAGCAGTACTTC,CASSLGPPSYEQYF
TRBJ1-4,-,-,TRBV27,TGTGCCAGCAGTTCTATTGCAACTAATGAAAAACTGTTTTTT,CASSSIATNEKLFF
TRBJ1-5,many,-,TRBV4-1,TGCGCCAGCAGCCAAGATGTGGGACCCAGCAATCAGCCCCAGCATTTT,CASSQDVGPSNQPQHF
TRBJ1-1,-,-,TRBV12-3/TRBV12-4,TGTGCCAGCAGCCTGACAGCTAGAGTCACTGAAGCTTTCTTT,CASSLTARVTEAFF
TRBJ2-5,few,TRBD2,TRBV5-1,TGCGCCAGCAGCGCCGGGACTAGCGAAGAGACCCAGTACTTC,CASSAGTSEETQYF
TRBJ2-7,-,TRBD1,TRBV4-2,TGTGCCAGCAGCCAAGACAGGACAGGCGACCGCCGTGGCGAGCAGTACTTC,CASSQDRTGDRRGEQYF
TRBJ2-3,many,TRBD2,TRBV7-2,TGTGCCAGCAGCGTGGGACTAGCGGCGAATACGCAGTATTTT,CASSVGLAANTQYF
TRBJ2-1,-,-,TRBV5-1,TGCGCCAGGAACCAGAGACAGGTATCTGGCAATGAGCAGTTCTTC,CARNQRQVSGNEQFF
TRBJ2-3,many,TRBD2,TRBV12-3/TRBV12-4,TGTGCCAGCAGTTTTTTTAGCGGGGGGACGACAGATACGCAGTATTTT,CASSFFSGGTTDTQYF
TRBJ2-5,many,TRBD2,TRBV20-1,TGCAGTGCTGGCCGAAGCGGGGGGCAGGAGACCCAGTACTTC,CSAGRSGGQETQYF
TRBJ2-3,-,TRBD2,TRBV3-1,TGTGCCAGCAGCCCCATCCCGGGACTAGCTGTAGATACGCAGTATTTT,CASSPIPGLAVDTQYF
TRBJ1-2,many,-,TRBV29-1,TGCAGCGCAGGGGTGTTGAACTATGGCTACACCTTC,CSAGVLNYGYTF
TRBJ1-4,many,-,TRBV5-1,TGCGCCAGCAGCTTGGGGCAGGGAAATGAAAAACTGTTTTTT,CASSLGQGNEKLFF
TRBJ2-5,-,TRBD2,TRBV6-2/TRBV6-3,TGTGCCAGCAGTTACGGGGGGACTAGCGGCAAGTGGACCCAGTACTTC,CASSYGGTSGKWTQYF
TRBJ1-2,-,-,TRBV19,TGTGCCACCCGGGACGGCGTTCGTGGCTACACCTTC,CATRDGVRGYTF
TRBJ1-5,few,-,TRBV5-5,TGTGCCAGCAGCCGGACCGGGCGTGATCAGCCCCAGCATTTT,CASSRTGRDQPQHF
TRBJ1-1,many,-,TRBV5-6,TGTGCCAGCAGCTTGGTGGGGAGAACGAACACTGAAGCTTTCTTT,CASSLVGRTNTEAFF
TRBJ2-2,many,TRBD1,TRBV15,TGTGCCACCAGCAGAGATCCAGGGGGCCGGACCGGGGAGCTGTTTTTT,CATSRDPGGRTGELFF
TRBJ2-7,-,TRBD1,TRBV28,TGTGCCAGCAGACCACCCACGACAGGGGGCGAGGGGCAGTACTTC,CASRPPTTGGEGQYF
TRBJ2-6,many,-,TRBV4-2,TGTGCCAGCAGCCAGCTCGATACGAGCGGGGCCAACGTCCTGACTTTC,CASSQLDTSGANVLTF
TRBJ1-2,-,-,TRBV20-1,TGCAGTGCTAGGACAGTTAACTATGGCTACACCTTC,CSARTVNYGYTF
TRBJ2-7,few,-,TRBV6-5,TGTGCCAGCAGCGTTACCGGGACACGCAGCTCCTACGAGCAGTACTTC,CASSVTGTRSSYEQYF
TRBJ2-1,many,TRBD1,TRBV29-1,TGCAGCGTCGCCGCGATGACAGGGGCGTGGAATGAGCAGTTCTTC,CSVAAMTGAWNEQFF